Described below is a single T cell receptor (beta chain) sequence and its context. Its antigen is not known. Germline V CDR1 and CDR2: SGHVS, FQNEAQ. This CDR3 spans 14 amino acids. The V gene lost 2 bases and the J gene lost 5 bases, with 12 bases spanning the gap. This sample was taken from a study of cytomegalovirus exposure and HLA in healthy donors. Study outcomes and limitations: Most TCR sequences were uncommon, yet certain public TCRs appeared in many donors. Being productive about 87% or about 30% of the time was typical of most TCR beta V segments in an earlier analysis. An ancestry cluster, one associated with Asian ancestry, reportedly showed fewer N-insertions than the approximately 660-donor mean in a later analysis.

Vbeta (60) and Jbeta (13) primers were used in the PCR. Profiling relied on immunoSEQ multiplex PCR, and the TCRdb table lists in-frame clones only, not all of them. The sample shows 70,000 to 90,000 clones, 66% of them seen only once. The TCR originated in a man aged 35-49 years in good health and CMV-seropositive. V usage is TRBV7-8 and J usage is TRBJ1-1; no definite D call. Sample: PBMCs. CDR3 sequence: CASSLNLDWTEAFF. The CDR3 DNA follows: TGTGCCAGCAGCTTAAATCTGGACTGGACTGAAGCTTTCTTT.